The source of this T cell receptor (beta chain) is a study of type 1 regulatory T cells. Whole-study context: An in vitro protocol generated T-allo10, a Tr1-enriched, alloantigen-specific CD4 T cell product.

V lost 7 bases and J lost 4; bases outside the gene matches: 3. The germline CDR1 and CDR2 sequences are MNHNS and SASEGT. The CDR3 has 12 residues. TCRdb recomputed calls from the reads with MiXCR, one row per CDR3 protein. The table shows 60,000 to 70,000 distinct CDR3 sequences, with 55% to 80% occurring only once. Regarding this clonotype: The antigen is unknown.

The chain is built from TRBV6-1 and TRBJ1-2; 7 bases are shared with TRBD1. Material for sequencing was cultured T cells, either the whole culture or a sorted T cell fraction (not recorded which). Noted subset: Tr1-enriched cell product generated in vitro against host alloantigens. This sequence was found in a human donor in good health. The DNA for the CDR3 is TGTGCCAGCATAGGGACAGTCTATGGCTACACCTTC. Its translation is CASIGTVYGYTF.